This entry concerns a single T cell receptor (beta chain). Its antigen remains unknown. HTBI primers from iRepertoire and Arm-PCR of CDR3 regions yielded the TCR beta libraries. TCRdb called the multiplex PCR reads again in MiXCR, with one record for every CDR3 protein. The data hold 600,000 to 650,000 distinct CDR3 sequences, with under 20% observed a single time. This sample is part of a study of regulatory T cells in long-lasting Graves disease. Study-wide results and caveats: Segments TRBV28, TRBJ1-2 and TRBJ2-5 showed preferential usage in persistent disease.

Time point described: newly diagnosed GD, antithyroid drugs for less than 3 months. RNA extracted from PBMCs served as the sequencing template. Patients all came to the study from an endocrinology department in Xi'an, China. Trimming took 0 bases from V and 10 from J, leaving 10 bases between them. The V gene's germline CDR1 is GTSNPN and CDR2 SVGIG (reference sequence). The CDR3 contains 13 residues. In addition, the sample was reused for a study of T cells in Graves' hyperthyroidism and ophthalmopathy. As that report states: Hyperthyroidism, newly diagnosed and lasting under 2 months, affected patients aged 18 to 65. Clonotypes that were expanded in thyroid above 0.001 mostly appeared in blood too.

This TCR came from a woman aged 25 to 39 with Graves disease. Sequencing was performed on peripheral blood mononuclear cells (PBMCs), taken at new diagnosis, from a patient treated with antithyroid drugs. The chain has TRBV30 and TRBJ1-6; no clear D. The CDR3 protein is CAWSVSGESPLHF. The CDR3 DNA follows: TGTGCCTGGAGTGTCTCAGGAGAATCACCCCTCCACTTT.